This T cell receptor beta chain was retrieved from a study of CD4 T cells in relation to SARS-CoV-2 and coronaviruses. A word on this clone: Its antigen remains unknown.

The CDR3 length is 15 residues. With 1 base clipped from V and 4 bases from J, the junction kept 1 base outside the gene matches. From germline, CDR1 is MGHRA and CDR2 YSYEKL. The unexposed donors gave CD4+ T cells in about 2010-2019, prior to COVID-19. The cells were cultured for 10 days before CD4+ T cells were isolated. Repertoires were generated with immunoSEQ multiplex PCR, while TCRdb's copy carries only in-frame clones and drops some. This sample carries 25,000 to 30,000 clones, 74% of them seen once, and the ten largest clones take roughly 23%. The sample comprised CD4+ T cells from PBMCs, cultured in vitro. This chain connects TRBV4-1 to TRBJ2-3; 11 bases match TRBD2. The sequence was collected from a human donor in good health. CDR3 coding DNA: TGCGCCAGCAGCCAAGGACTAGCGGGGTCAGATACGCAGTATTTT. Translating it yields CASSQGLAGSDTQYF.